The 2 T cell receptor beta chains listed next were all sequenced from one sample in a study of breast tumors, draining lymph nodes, adjacent tissues (dated by TCRdb to the mid-2010s). Library preparation employed multiplex PCR. Sequencing relied on an Illumina HiSeq 2000. In-frame beta chains were kept once TCRdb had trimmed the public reads at Q25 with fastp and called clones with MiXCR. Here each entry gathers all rows of one CDR3 protein and keeps the most common genes and DNA. This sample lists about 22,000 distinct CDR3 sequences; 45% to 75% were detected once. In total, the top ten clones hold approximately 14% of the sample. The sample was breast tumor tissue. These receptors all come from a female donor with breast cancer. Some clones in this sample may be carry-over from other donors' samples.

The chain employs TRBV11-2 and TRBJ2-3; D possibly corresponds to TRBD2 (6 bases). CDR1 and CDR2 from the germline V gene are SGHAT and FQNNGV. This CDR3 spans 15 amino acids. The germline V and J ends were trimmed by 2 bases and 6 bases, with 15 bases remaining between them. CDR3 sequence (DNA): TGTGCCAGCAGCTTAAATGGGAGCGGGCAGGATACGCAGTATTTT. Its translation: CASSLNGSGQDTQYF.

This clonotype was picked up many times. The V gene is TRBV20-1, the J gene TRBJ2-1; 12 nucleotides agree with TRBD2. The J segment lost 4 bases and the V segment lost 5 bases, leaving 6 bases of the junction unmatched. The CDR3 loop spans 15 amino acids. CDR1 and CDR2 from the germline V gene are DFQATT and SNEGSKA (reference sequence). In DNA, the CDR3 is TGCAGTGCTTACCTAGCGGGGGGGCAATACAATGAGCAGTTCTTC. The encoded protein is CSAYLAGGQYNEQFF.